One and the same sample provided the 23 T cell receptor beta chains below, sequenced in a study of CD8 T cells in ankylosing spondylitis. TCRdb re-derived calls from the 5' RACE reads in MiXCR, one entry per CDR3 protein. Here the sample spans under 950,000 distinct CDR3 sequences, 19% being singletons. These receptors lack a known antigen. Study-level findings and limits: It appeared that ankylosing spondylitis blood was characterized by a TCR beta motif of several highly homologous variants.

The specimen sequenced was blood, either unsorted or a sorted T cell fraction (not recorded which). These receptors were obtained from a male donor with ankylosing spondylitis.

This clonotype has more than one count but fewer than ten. In nucleotides, the CDR3 is TGTGCCAGCAGGGCGTGGGGGAGGTATGGCTACACCTTC. The encoded protein is CASRAWGRYGYTF. V is TRBV12-3 or TRBV12-4 and J is TRBJ1-2, with D tentatively TRBD1 (5 bases). CDR3 length: 13 residues. Trimming took 6 bases from V and 5 from J, leaving 13 bases between them.

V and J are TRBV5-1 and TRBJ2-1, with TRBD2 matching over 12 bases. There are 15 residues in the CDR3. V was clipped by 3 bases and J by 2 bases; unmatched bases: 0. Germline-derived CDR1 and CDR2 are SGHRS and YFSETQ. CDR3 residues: CASSSSGGAYNEQFF. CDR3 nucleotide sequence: TGCGCCAGCAGCTCTAGCGGGGGGGCCTACAATGAGCAGTTCTTC.

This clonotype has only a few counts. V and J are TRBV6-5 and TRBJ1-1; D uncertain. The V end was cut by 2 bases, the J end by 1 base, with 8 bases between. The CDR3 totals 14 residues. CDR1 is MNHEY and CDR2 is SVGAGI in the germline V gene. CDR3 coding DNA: TGTGCCAGCAGTTACGGTCCGGGGAACACTGAAGCTTTCTTT. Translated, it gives CASSYGPGNTEAFF.

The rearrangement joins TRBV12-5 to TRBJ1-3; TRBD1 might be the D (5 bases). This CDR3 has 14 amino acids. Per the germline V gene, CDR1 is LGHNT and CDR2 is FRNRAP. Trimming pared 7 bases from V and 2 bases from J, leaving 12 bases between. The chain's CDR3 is CASALSGAGNTIYF. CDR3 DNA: TGTGCTAGTGCCCTCTCGGGGGCTGGAAACACCATATATTTT.

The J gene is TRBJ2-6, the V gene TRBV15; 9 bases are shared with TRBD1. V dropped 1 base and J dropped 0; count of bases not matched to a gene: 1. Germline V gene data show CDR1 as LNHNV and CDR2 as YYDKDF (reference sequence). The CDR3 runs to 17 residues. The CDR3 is CATSRGTGDSGANVLTF. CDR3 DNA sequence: TGTGCCACCAGCAGAGGGACAGGGGACTCTGGGGCCAACGTCCTGACTTTC.

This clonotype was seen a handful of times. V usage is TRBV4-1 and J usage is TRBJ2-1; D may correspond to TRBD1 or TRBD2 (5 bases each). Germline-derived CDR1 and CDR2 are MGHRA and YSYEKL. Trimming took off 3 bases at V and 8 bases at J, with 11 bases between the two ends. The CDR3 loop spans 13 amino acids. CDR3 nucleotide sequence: TGCGCCAGCAGCCAGGGGGAGTTTCATGAGCAGTTCTTC. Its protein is CASSQGEFHEQFF.

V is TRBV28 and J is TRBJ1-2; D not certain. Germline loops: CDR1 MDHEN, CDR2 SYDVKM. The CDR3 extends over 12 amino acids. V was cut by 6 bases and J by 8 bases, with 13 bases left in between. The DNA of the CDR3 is TGTGCCAGCAGGCTTCCAATGGGAGGCTACACCTTC. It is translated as CASRLPMGGYTF.

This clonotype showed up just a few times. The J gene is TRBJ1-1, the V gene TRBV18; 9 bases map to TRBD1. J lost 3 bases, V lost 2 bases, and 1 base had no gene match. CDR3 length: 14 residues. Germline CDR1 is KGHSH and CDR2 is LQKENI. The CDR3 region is CASSPRDRDTEAFF. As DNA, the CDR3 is TGTGCCAGCTCACCAAGGGACAGGGACACTGAAGCTTTCTTT.

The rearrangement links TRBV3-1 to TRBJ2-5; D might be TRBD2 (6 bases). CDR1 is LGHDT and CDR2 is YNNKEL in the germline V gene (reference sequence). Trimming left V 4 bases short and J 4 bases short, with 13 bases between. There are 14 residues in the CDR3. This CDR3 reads CASSRRLGGETQYF. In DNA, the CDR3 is TGTGCCAGCAGCCGGCGTCTCGGGGGAGAGACCCAGTACTTC.

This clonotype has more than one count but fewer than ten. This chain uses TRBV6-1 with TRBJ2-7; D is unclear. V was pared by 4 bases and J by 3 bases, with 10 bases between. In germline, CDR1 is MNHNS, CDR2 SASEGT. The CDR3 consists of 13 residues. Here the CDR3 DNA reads TGTGCCAGCAGTGTATCGCAGAGCTACGAGCAGTACTTC. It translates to CASSVSQSYEQYF.

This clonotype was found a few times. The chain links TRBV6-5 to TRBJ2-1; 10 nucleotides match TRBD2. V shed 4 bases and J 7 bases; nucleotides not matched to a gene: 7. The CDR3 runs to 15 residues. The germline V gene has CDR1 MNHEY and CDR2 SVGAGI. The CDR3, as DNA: TGTGCCAGCAGTTCAGCGGGGGGGCCTATAAATGAGCAGTTCTTC. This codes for CASSSAGGPINEQFF.

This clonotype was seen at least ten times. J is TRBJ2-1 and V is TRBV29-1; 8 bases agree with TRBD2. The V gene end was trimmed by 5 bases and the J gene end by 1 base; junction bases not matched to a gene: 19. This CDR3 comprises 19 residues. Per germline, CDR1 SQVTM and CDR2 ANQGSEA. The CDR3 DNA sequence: TGCAGCGTTCCCCTAGATGTTGGACTAGCAGCGGGATCCTACAATGAGCAGTTCTTC. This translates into CSVPLDVGLAAGSYNEQFF.

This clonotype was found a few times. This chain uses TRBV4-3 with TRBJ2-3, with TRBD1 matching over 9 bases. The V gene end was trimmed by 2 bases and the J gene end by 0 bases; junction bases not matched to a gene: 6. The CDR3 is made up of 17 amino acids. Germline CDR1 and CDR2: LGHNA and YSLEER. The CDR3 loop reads CASSQSYRGQSTDTQYF. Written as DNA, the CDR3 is TGCGCCAGCAGCCAATCCTACAGGGGGCAGAGCACAGATACGCAGTATTTT.

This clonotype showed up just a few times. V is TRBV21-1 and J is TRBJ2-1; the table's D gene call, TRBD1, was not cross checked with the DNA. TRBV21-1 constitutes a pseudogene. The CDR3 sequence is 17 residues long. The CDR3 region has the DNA TGTGCCAGCAGCTCACGCGGGGGTCTCGCCCCTTGCAATGAGCAGTTCTTC. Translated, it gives CASSSRGGLAPCNEQFF.

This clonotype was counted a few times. CDR3 DNA sequence: TGTGCCAGCAGTTTTAATGAATGGGGATTTAGCAATCAGCCCCAGCATTTT. Its translation: CASSFNEWGFSNQPQHF. This sequence joins TRBV27 and TRBJ1-5; unclear D gene. CDR1 and CDR2 from the germline V gene are MNHEY and SMNVEV (reference sequence). The CDR3 covers 17 residues. With 3 bases removed from V and 0 bases from J, the gap between germline ends came to 15 bases.

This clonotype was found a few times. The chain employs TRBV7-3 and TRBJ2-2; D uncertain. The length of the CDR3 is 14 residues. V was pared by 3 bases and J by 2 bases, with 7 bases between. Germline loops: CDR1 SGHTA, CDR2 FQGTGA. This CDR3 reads CASSLNVNTGELFF. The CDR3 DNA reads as TGTGCCAGCAGCTTGAACGTTAACACCGGGGAGCTGTTTTTT.

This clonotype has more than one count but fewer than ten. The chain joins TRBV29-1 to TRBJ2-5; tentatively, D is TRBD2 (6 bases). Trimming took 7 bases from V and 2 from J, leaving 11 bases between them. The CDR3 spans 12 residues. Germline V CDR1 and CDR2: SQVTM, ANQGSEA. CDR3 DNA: TGCAGCGGGGGCGGGGAGCAAGAGACCCAGTACTTC. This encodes CSGGGEQETQYF.

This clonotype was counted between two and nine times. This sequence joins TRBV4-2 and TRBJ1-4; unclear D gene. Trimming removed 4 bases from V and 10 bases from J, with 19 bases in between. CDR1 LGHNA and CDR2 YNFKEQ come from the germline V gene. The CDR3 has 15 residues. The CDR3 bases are TGTGCCAGCAGCCCCCCCGAGAAACAGTTCGGAAAACTGTTTTTT. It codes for CASSPPEKQFGKLFF.

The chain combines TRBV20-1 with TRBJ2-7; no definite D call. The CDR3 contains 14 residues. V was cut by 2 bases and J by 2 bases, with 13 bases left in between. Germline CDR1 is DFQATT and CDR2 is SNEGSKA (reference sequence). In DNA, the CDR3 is TGCAGTGCTAGACAGCAGTCCGCCCCCTACGAGCAGTACTTC. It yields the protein CSARQQSAPYEQYF.

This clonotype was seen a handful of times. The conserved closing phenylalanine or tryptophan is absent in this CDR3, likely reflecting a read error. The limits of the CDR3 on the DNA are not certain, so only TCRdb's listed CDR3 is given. This CDR3 is CASSPPGVPPPY. This sequence joins TRBV21-1 and TRBJ2-7; the table's D call, TRBD1, has no DNA check behind it. TRBV21-1 is a documented pseudogene. The CDR3 totals 12 residues, both ends included.

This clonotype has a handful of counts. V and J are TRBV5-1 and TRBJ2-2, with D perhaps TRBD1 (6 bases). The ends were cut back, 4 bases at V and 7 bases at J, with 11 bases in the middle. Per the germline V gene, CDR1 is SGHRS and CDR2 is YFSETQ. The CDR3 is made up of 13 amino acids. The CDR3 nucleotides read TGCGCCAGCAGCCAACAGGGTGACGGGGAGCTGTTTTTT. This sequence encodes CASSQQGDGELFF.

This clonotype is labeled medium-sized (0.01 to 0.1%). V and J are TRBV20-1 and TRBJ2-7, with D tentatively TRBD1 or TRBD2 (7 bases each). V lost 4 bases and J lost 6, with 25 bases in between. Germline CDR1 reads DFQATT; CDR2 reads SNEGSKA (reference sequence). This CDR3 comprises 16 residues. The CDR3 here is CSAKDRVGGDWSEQYF. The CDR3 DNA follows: TGCAGTGCTAAAGACAGGGTTGGGGGGGATTGGTCCGAGCAGTACTTC.

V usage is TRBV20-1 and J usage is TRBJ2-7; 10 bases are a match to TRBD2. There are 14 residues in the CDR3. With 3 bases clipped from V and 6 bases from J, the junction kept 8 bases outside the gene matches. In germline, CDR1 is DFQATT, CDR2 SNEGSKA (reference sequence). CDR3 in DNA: TGCAGTGCTAGGCTTAGCGGGAGGTGGGGCGAGCAGTACTTC. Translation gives CSARLSGRWGEQYF.